A single sample is the source of the 23 T cell receptor beta chains below, sequenced in a study of Tregs in tolerant kidney transplant recipients. The antigens these receptors bind are not known. TCRdb keeps only in-frame clones here, not all; method: immunoSEQ multiplex PCR. The profile covers approximately 19,000 clones, with roughly 65% appearing a single time and approximately 3.7% taken by the ten largest. What was sequenced was Tregs from blood cultured with allogeneic cells. The receptors stem from a human donor in good health.

The chain joins TRBV7-9 to TRBJ2-1; TRBD1 might be the D (5 bases). V was clipped by 2 bases and J by 4 bases, with 18 bases between them. Per germline, CDR1 SEHNR and CDR2 FQNEAQ (reference sequence). The CDR3 covers 17 residues. The CDR3 region is CASSLRGSFMNYNEQFF. The CDR3 coding sequence is TGTGCCAGCAGCTTAAGGGGTAGCTTTATGAATTACAATGAGCAGTTCTTC.

The chain carries TRBV7-9 and TRBJ1-1; D remains unclear. The CDR3 runs to 13 residues. With 3 bases removed from V and 1 base from J, the gap between germline ends came to 6 bases. Looked up from germline, CDR1 is SEHNR and CDR2 is FQNEAQ (reference sequence). CDR3 nucleotides: TGTGCCAGCAGCTTTGGACGGAACACTGAAGCTTTCTTT. It specifies CASSFGRNTEAFF.

The genes are TRBV18 and TRBJ1-4; D is unclear. CDR1 KGHSH and CDR2 LQKENI come from the germline V gene. Between the trimmed V and J ends, which lost 0 bases and 4 bases, there was a span of 6 bases. The CDR3 contains 14 residues. The CDR3 nucleotides read TGTGCCAGCTCACCACCGGTAGATAATGAAAAACTGTTTTTT. Residues: CASSPPVDNEKLFF. The variable domain in full, with the rest retrieved from reference TRBV18 and TRBJ1-4, is NAGVMQNPRHLVRRRGQEARLRCSPMKGHSHVYWYRQLPEEGLKFMVYLQKENIIDESGMPKERFSAEFPKEGPSILRIQQVVRGDSAAYFCASSPPVDNEKLFFGSGTQLSVL.

The chain is built from TRBV30 and TRBJ1-2; weak D call: TRBD1 (6 bases). V shed 5 bases and J shed 3 bases, with 13 bases lying between them. The CDR3 has 13 residues. The germline V gene encodes CDR1 GTSNPN and CDR2 SVGIG (reference sequence). CDR3 bases: TGTGCCTGGGCCCTCGGGACATACTATGGCTACACCTTC. As protein: CAWALGTYYGYTF. Supplemented by reference TRBV30 and TRBJ1-2, the full variable domain reads SQTIHQWPATLVQPVGSPLSLECTVEGTSNPNLYWYRQAAGRGLQLLFYSVGIGQISSEVPQNLSASRPQDRQFILSSKKLLLSDSGFYLCAWALGTYYGYTFGSGTRLTVV.

The V and J genes are TRBV6-1 and TRBJ1-2, with 9 bases lining up with TRBD1. This CDR3 is built from 14 residues. From germline, CDR1 is MNHNS and CDR2 SASEGT. The V gene end was trimmed by 6 bases and the J gene end by 4 bases; junction bases not matched to a gene: 6. CDR3 protein: CASSPGQGFYGYTF. The DNA for the CDR3 is TGTGCCAGCAGCCCGGGACAGGGATTCTATGGCTACACCTTC.

This chain links TRBV28 with TRBJ2-2; TRBD2 is a possible D gene (5 bases). Per germline, CDR1 MDHEN and CDR2 SYDVKM. V was pared by 6 bases and J by 7 bases, with 12 bases between. This CDR3 spans 13 amino acids. Here the CDR3 DNA reads TGTGCCAGCAGGATGAGGGTTGGCGGGGAGCTGTTTTTT. Residues: CASRMRVGGELFF. Filled out from reference TRBV28 and TRBJ2-2, the complete variable domain reads DVKVTQSSRYLVKRTGEKVFLECVQDMDHENMFWYRQDPGLGLRLIYFSYDVKMKEKGDIPEGYSVSREKKERFSLILESASTNQTSMYLCASRMRVGGELFFGEGSRLTVL.

This clone was seen more than once but under ten times. The chain recombines TRBV18 with TRBJ2-5, with 10 bases lining up with TRBD2. The CDR3 spans 15 residues. Trimming at V came to 1 base and at J to 5 bases, leaving 4 bases not matched to a gene. Germline CDR1 and CDR2: KGHSH and LQKENI. The CDR3 reads CASSPQGTSVETQYF. CDR3 bases: TGTGCCAGCTCACCACAAGGGACTAGCGTGGAGACCCAGTACTTC.

The genes are TRBV6-5 and TRBJ2-5; 12 bases match TRBD2. CDR3 length: 15 amino acids. Germline V lookup: CDR1 MNHEY, CDR2 SVGAGI. Losses at the gene ends were 6 bases for V and 1 base for J; bases not matched to a gene: 3. CDR3 DNA sequence: TGTGCCAGCAGCTGGACTAGCGGGGCCCAAGAGACCCAGTACTTC. This encodes CASSWTSGAQETQYF.

The rearrangement uses TRBV6-8 and TRBJ2-5; D ambiguous. V dropped 2 bases and J dropped 2 bases, with 9 bases sitting between them. Germline V gene sequence: CDR1 MNHGY, CDR2 SAAAGT. This CDR3 has 14 amino acids. CDR3 amino acids: CASSYSYRQETQYF. The CDR3 region has the DNA TGTGCCAGCAGTTACAGCTACCGTCAAGAGACCCAGTACTTC.

The genes are TRBV5-1 and TRBJ2-5; 8 bases are shared with TRBD2. The V gene end was trimmed by 0 bases and the J gene end by 5 bases; junction bases not matched to a gene: 6. CDR3 size: 15 residues. Germline-derived CDR1 and CDR2 are SGHRS and YFSETQ. The CDR3, as DNA: TGCGCCAGCAGCTTGGCCCCACCTAGCGGGGAGACCCAGTACTTC. Its protein is CASSLAPPSGETQYF. The full variable domain, its missing parts supplied by reference TRBV5-1 and TRBJ2-5, is KAGVTQTPRYLIKTRGQQVTLSCSPISGHRSVSWYQQTPGQGLQFLFEYFSETQRNKGNFPGRFSGRQFSNSRSEMNVSTLELGDSALYLCASSLAPPSGETQYFGPGTRLLVL.

The V and J genes are TRBV5-8 and TRBJ1-1, with a weak D call TRBD1 (6 bases). The germline V and J ends were trimmed by 3 bases and 0 bases, with 12 bases remaining between them. CDR3 length: 15 residues. Per the germline V gene, CDR1 is SGHTS and CDR2 is YDEGEE. CDR3 coding DNA: TGTGCCAGCAGCTGGGGGGCAACTTTGAACACTGAAGCTTTCTTT. Encoded protein: CASSWGATLNTEAFF.

The chain uses TRBV9 and TRBJ1-1; D unclear. The V end lost 4 bases, the J end lost 0 bases, and 13 bases lay between the germline ends. Germline V gives CDR1 SGDLS, CDR2 YYNGEE. The CDR3 runs to 15 residues. CDR3 nucleotide sequence: TGTGCCAGCAGCTACACCCCGACGGTGAACACTGAAGCTTTCTTT. Its protein product is CASSYTPTVNTEAFF.

The chain uses TRBV11-2 and TRBJ1-1, with TRBD1 identical over 8 bases. With 3 bases clipped from V and 5 bases from J, the junction kept 8 bases outside the gene matches. The CDR3 extends over 15 amino acids. Germline V gives CDR1 SGHAT, CDR2 FQNNGV. The CDR3 nucleotides are TGTGCCAGCAGCTTCGACAGGGGCGGGGGGACTGAAGCTTTCTTT. Its protein is CASSFDRGGGTEAFF.

The chain recombines TRBV10-2 with TRBJ2-2; 7 bases fit TRBD2. Unmatched junction bases numbered 10, after V lost 2 bases and J lost 13 bases. This CDR3 spans 14 amino acids. Germline V lookup: CDR1 WSHSY, CDR2 SAAADI. CDR3 amino acids: CASSEERLAVRLFF. CDR3 DNA: TGCGCCAGCAGTGAGGAGAGACTAGCCGTTAGGCTGTTTTTT.

The sample holds one count of this clone. V is TRBV6-5 and J is TRBJ2-7; TRBD1 aligns across 8 bases. The junction had 9 bases not matched to a gene; V was cut back by 5 bases and J by 9 bases. Germline V gene lookup returns CDR1 MNHEY and CDR2 SVGAGI. The CDR3 has 13 residues. CDR3 in amino acids: CASSLLQGAGQYF. In DNA form, the CDR3 reads TGTGCCAGCAGTCTCCTTCAGGGGGCTGGGCAGTACTTC.

The V and J genes are TRBV7-8 and TRBJ1-4; TRBD1 is a possible D gene (5 bases). This CDR3 region has 15 residues. The germline gives CDR1 SGHVS, CDR2 FQNEAQ. V shed 1 base and J shed 4 bases, with 10 bases lying between them. The CDR3 sequence is CASSLGRDHNEKLFF. In nucleotides, the CDR3 is TGTGCCAGCAGCTTAGGGAGGGACCATAATGAAAAACTGTTTTTT.

The chain combines TRBV19 with TRBJ2-3; TRBD2 matches at 7 bases. The CDR3 extends over 15 amino acids. The V gene's germline CDR1 is LNHDA and CDR2 SQIVND (reference sequence). V shed 5 bases and J 9 bases; nucleotides not matched to a gene: 14. The CDR3 region is CASSFTGGRGGTQYF. The CDR3 nucleotides are TGTGCCAGTAGTTTCACTGGGGGGAGGGGAGGCACGCAGTATTTT.

The rearrangement uses TRBV10-2 and TRBJ2-3; TRBD2 agrees at 7 bases. CDR3 length equals 14 residues. V was pared by 6 bases and J by 2 bases, with 5 bases of the junction left unmatched. Germline V gene data show CDR1 as WSHSY and CDR2 as SAAADI. CDR3 amino acids: CASSWLAATDTQYF. The CDR3 DNA reads TGCGCCAGCAGCTGGCTAGCGGCCACAGATACGCAGTATTTT.

V gene TRBV7-6 combines with J gene TRBJ1-4, with D perhaps matching TRBD1 (5 bases). The CDR3 totals 14 residues. Germline V gene sequence: CDR1 SGHVS, CDR2 FNYEAQ. Trimming cost V 5 bases and J 3 bases, with 10 bases left between them. The CDR3, as DNA: TGTGCCAGCAGCGCGGGGCTAGCTAATGAAAAACTGTTTTTT. As protein: CASSAGLANEKLFF.

This clone was seen just once. V is TRBV19 and J is TRBJ1-2; 8 bases match TRBD1. Germline lookup yields CDR1 LNHDA and CDR2 SQIVND (reference sequence). The length of the CDR3 is 13 residues. The junction had 2 bases not matched to a gene; V was cut back by 5 bases and J by 3 bases. The CDR3: CASSLTGDYGYTF. Here the CDR3 DNA reads TGTGCCAGTAGTTTGACAGGGGACTATGGCTACACCTTC.

CDR3 region: CASSLVSHTGELFF. The CDR3 DNA reads TGTGCCAGCAGCTTGGTCAGTCACACCGGGGAGCTGTTTTTT. The chain recombines TRBV5-5 with TRBJ2-2, with D hard to call. This CDR3 spans 14 amino acids. Trimming took 0 bases from V and 3 from J, leaving 6 bases between them. Germline CDR1 is SGHKS and CDR2 is YYEKEE (reference sequence). Complete variable domain (other parts from reference TRBV5-5 and TRBJ2-2): DAGVTQSPTHLIKTRGQQVTLRCSPISGHKSVSWYQQVLGQGPQFIFQYYEKEERGRGNFPDRFSARQFPNYSSELNVNALLLGDSALYLCASSLVSHTGELFFGEGSRLTVL.

The genes are TRBV2 and TRBJ1-5; 9 nucleotides match TRBD1. Unmatched junction bases numbered 11, after V lost 8 bases and J lost 0 bases. Germline V CDR1 and CDR2: SNHLY, FYNNEI. The length of the CDR3 is 17 residues. Written as DNA, the CDR3 is TGTGCCAGCCATGACAGGGGGGGACCCTATAGCAATCAGCCCCAGCATTTT. Its protein is CASHDRGGPYSNQPQHF.

The CDR3 region is CASSQDRGEGRAERGYTF. CDR3 in DNA: TGCGCCAGCAGCCAAGATAGGGGGGAGGGAAGGGCCGAGAGAGGCTACACCTTC. The rearrangement joins TRBV4-1 to TRBJ1-2; D is perhaps TRBD1 (6 bases). Germline V gene lookup returns CDR1 MGHRA and CDR2 YSYEKL. The CDR3 has 18 residues. V was shortened by 0 bases and J by 8 bases, with 25 bases between the two germline ends.